The sample holds a few counts of the clone carrying this TCR beta chain. Its antigen is still unknown. With 11 bases removed from V and 2 bases from J, the gap between germline ends came to 6 bases. Germline loops: CDR1 ENHRY, CDR2 SYGVKD. The length of the CDR3 is 10 residues. The data are from a study of beta chain features in type 1 diabetes. Overall study findings and caveats: Moderate but significant shortening of TCRB CDR3s was recorded in all four CD4+ subsets from Type 1 diabetes patients.

Since all of the isolated RNA was reverse transcribed, expressed TCRB transcripts were what got sequenced. Clones were read by immunoSEQ multiplex PCR, and TCRdb kept only the in-frame ones, dropping some. The sample records hundreds of thousands of clones, roughly 13% being singletons. The clonotype originates from a man aged 18 to 29 with type 1 diabetes. Specimen: naive CD4+ T cells from blood. The rearrangement joins TRBV10-3 to TRBJ2-5; D remains unclear. The DNA for the CDR3 is TGTGCCGCCGGACAAGAGACCCAGTACTTC. Protein product: CAAGQETQYF.